This T cell receptor beta chain was recovered during a study of human T cells and chemical hapten exposure. At the level of the study: Patch tests delivered 0.01% DPC to the upper back and were evaluated at 6 days. Findings and caveats of the study: No alteration of TCRs above 1 in 1000 frequency was seen with DPC sensitization.

V lost 8 bases and J lost 4, with 9 bases in between. The V gene's germline CDR1 is MNHEY and CDR2 SVGAGI. The CDR3 loop spans 12 amino acids. This clonotype showed up just a few times. Its antigen is not identified. Documented time point: pre-sensitization, week 0. As for treatment: therapeutic diphenylcyclopropenone sensitization with weekly scalp DPC. Individual cDNA molecules (in the library) carried attached unique molecular identifiers. Using its own MiXCR run on the RACE reads, TCRdb lists one record per CDR3 protein. The sample carries about 350,000 distinct CDR3 sequences, about 5% recorded once.

The source is a woman in her late teens or twenties with alopecia areata. Some clones in this sample may be carry-over from other donors' samples. Sequences were derived from whole blood, sampled in connection with sensitization to the hapten diphenylcyclopropenone (DPC). The chain is built from TRBV6-5 and TRBJ1-3; maybe TRBD1 (6 bases). The CDR3 DNA reads as TGTGCCAGCGAGGGGGGCGGAAACACCATATATTTT. Its protein is CASEGGGNTIYF.